The table lists the clone carrying this TCR beta chain with a count of one. Its antigen is unknown. Researchers ran the PCR with 60 Vbeta and 13 Jbeta primers. Clones were sequenced by immunoSEQ multiplex PCR, and TCRdb holds only the in-frame ones, with some missing. The data show hundreds of thousands of clones, with around 80% seen just once and roughly 6% held by the top ten. The sample comes from a study of cytomegalovirus exposure and HLA in healthy donors. Study results and limitations: Three of the chains that were CMV-associated were confirmed in vitro to be specific for CMV antigens.

J gave up 2 bases and V 3 bases, and 8 bases lay outside the gene matches. Germline CDR1 WNHNN, CDR2 SYGVQD (reference sequence). The CDR3 runs 16 residues. This clonotype was obtained from a man aged 35 to 55 in good health and CMV-seropositive. Sequencing was done on a sample of PBMCs. The chain joins TRBV10-1 to TRBJ2-3; 7 nucleotides agree with TRBD2. CDR3 in DNA: TGCGCCAGCAGTGACGAAGCGGGGACCTTCACAGATACGCAGTATTTT. Its translation: CASSDEAGTFTDTQYF.